Each of the 24 T cell receptor beta chains below was sequenced from the same sample in a study of CD8+CD57+ T cells in acquired aplastic anemia. For CDR3 and TCR beta VDJ profiling, genomic DNA was the template used. Each CDR3 protein gets one entry after TCRdb re-called the reads with MiXCR. Here the sample spans 150,000 to 200,000 distinct CDR3 sequences, under 55% being singletons. Sequenced material: sorted CD4+, CD8+, or CD8+CD57+ T cells (not recorded which) from PBMCs. These receptors were obtained from a human donor in good health.

This clonotype was detected only a few times. The V call is TRBV2, the J call TRBJ2-7; D is undetermined. The germline V and J ends were trimmed by 1 base and 1 base, with 8 bases remaining between them. CDR1 is SNHLY and CDR2 is FYNNEI in the germline V gene. The CDR3 totals 14 residues. The DNA of the CDR3 is TGTGCCAGCAGTGAAGGACGGCTGTCCTACGAGCAGTACTTC. Translation gives CASSEGRLSYEQYF.

J is TRBJ1-2 and V is TRBV7-8, with D unresolved. Germline V gene lookup returns CDR1 SGHVS and CDR2 FQNEAQ. The CDR3 is 13 amino acids. Trimming pared 7 bases from V and 7 bases from J, leaving 16 bases between. The DNA for the CDR3 is TGTGCCAGCAACACGGGAGGGAATAGTGGCTACACCTTC. Translated: CASNTGGNSGYTF.

The chain employs TRBV10-1 and TRBJ2-6, with unresolved D. The germline V gene has CDR1 WNHNN and CDR2 SYGVQD (reference sequence). This CDR3 has 15 residues. Trimming cost V 1 base and J 0 bases, with 4 bases left between them. The CDR3 DNA reads as TGCGCCAGCAGTGAGTGGGACTCTGGGGCCAACGTCCTGACTTTC. Translating it yields CASSEWDSGANVLTF.

This clonotype was seen at least ten times. The CDR3 spells CASSVRSEGSGANVLTF. CDR3 bases: TGTGCCAGCAGCGTAAGGTCGGAGGGGTCCGGGGCCAACGTCCTGACTTTC. The chain is built from TRBV9 and TRBJ2-6; perhaps TRBD2 as D (6 bases). The CDR3 has 17 residues. With 1 base removed from V and 4 bases from J, the gap between germline ends came to 15 bases. Germline values: CDR1 SGDLS, CDR2 YYNGEE.

At least ten counts were recorded for this clonotype. The V and J genes are TRBV9 and TRBJ2-1; the D gene is possibly TRBD1 (5 bases). Looked up from germline, CDR1 is SGDLS and CDR2 is YYNGEE. CDR3 length: 14 amino acids. The V end lost 0 bases, the J end lost 6 bases, and 10 bases lay between the germline ends. DNA of the CDR3: TGTGCCAGCAGCGTAGCCAGGGTGGGCAATGAGCAGTTCTTC. It specifies CASSVARVGNEQFF.

The chain combines TRBV6-1 with TRBJ1-1, with TRBD1 matching over 7 bases. The germline CDR1 and CDR2 sequences are MNHNS and SASEGT. Trimming removed 0 bases from V and 5 bases from J; junction bases left unmatched: 12. The CDR3 runs to 17 residues. The CDR3 DNA is TGTGCCAGCAGTGAAGCGAAGGTTACAGGGGCAGTAACTGAAGCTTTCTTT. Translation: CASSEAKVTGAVTEAFF.

This clonotype has a count of ten or more. This chain links TRBV7-2 with TRBJ1-1; perhaps TRBD1 as D (5 bases). Germline-derived CDR1 and CDR2 are SGHTA and FQGNSA. V was cut by 0 bases and J by 0 bases, with 8 bases left in between. The CDR3 covers 15 residues. CDR3 bases: TGTGCCAGCAGCTTAGCCCCAGGGATGAACACTGAAGCTTTCTTT. This sequence encodes CASSLAPGMNTEAFF.

Many counts were recorded for this clonotype. V usage is TRBV24-1 and J usage is TRBJ2-2; D is uncertain. Germline CDR1 KGHDR, CDR2 SFDVKD. Trimming shortened V by 4 bases and J by 1 base, and 18 bases separated the two germline ends. The CDR3 covers 18 residues. The CDR3, as DNA: TGTGCCACCAGTGACACTCTTCGTCCGGAGTTGAACACCGGGGAGCTGTTTTTT. Protein product: CATSDTLRPELNTGELFF.

This clonotype was detected only a few times. The chain has TRBV28 and TRBJ2-1, with TRBD2 as a possible D gene (6 bases). The CDR3 has 14 residues. From germline, CDR1 is MDHEN and CDR2 SYDVKM. V lost 2 bases to trimming and J lost 7 bases, with 12 bases between them. In DNA form, the CDR3 reads TGTGCCAGCAGTTTAGGGACTCCAATTAATGAGCAGTTCTTC. This encodes CASSLGTPINEQFF.

This clonotype was seen at least ten times. The chain combines TRBV4-1 with TRBJ2-7; 9 nucleotides agree with TRBD1. V lost 3 bases, J lost 3 bases, and 6 bases stayed unmatched. The CDR3 runs to 15 residues. CDR1 and CDR2 from the germline V gene are MGHRA and YSYEKL. CDR3 sequence: CASSHPWTGVYEQYF. The CDR3 nucleotides are TGCGCCAGCAGCCACCCCTGGACAGGGGTCTACGAGCAGTACTTC.

This chain links TRBV10-3 with TRBJ2-1; TRBD2 matches at 12 bases. There are 16 residues in the CDR3. V lost 3 bases to trimming and J lost 7 bases; unmatched junction nucleotides: 7. CDR1 is ENHRY and CDR2 is SYGVKD in the germline V gene. CDR3: CAISEELAGGKNEQFF. CDR3 nucleotides: TGTGCCATCAGTGAAGAACTAGCGGGAGGTAAAAATGAGCAGTTCTTC.

In this sample, this clonotype turned up many times. The chain couples TRBV20-1 to TRBJ2-4; 11 nucleotides match TRBD2. V shed 3 bases, J shed 9 bases, and the junction held 10 bases outside the gene matches. The CDR3 is 15 amino acids. Germline loops: CDR1 DFQATT, CDR2 SNEGSKA (reference sequence). CDR3 nucleotide sequence: TGCAGTGCTAGTAATAGCGGGAGGGCCCTGCGCATTCAGTACTTC. Translating it yields CSASNSGRALRIQYF.

This clonotype showed up just a few times. The chain uses TRBV20-1 and TRBJ2-7; D unresolved. This CDR3 comprises 12 residues. Germline V gene sequence: CDR1 DFQATT, CDR2 SNEGSKA (reference sequence). V gave up 6 bases and J gave up 3 bases, with 12 bases separating them. The CDR3 spells CSAPTLLYEQYF. CDR3 in DNA: TGCAGTGCCCCGACACTTCTCTACGAGCAGTACTTC.

This clonotype has a count of ten or more. This chain joins TRBV19 and TRBJ1-1; D remains ambiguous. The CDR3 length is 15 residues. Germline CDR1 reads LNHDA; CDR2 reads SQIVND (reference sequence). The ends were cut back, 3 bases at V and 0 bases at J, with 11 bases in the middle. CDR3 amino acids: CASSMQLYMNTEAFF. The CDR3 DNA sequence: TGTGCCAGTAGTATGCAGCTATACATGAACACTGAAGCTTTCTTT.

This sequence joins TRBV6-6 and TRBJ2-5; D is ambiguous. The CDR3 consists of 14 residues. Trimming stripped 2 bases from V and 3 bases from J, with 10 bases between. CDR1 MNHNY and CDR2 SVGAGI come from the germline V gene (reference sequence). CDR3 nucleotides: TGTGCCAGCAGTTACGAGCGCCTGAAAGAGACCCAGTACTTC. Translating it yields CASSYERLKETQYF.

The chain has TRBV6-1 and TRBJ2-1; D could derive from TRBD1 or TRBD2 (5 bases each). Germline assignment: CDR1 MNHNS and CDR2 SASEGT. Trimming shortened V by 4 bases and J by 1 base, and 14 bases separated the two germline ends. There are 16 residues in the CDR3. The CDR3 protein is CASSVVSGPSYNEQFF. In DNA, the CDR3 is TGTGCCAGCAGTGTGGTATCGGGGCCGTCCTACAATGAGCAGTTCTTC.

This clonotype was seen many times. The rearrangement uses TRBV20-1 and TRBJ2-7; TRBD2 might be the D (6 bases). Trimming cost V 0 bases and J 6 bases, with 18 bases left between them. This CDR3 spans 15 amino acids. Germline CDR1 reads DFQATT; CDR2 reads SNEGSKA (reference sequence). The CDR3 spells CSARDTSGLASEQYF. CDR3 sequence (DNA): TGCAGTGCTAGAGATACAAGCGGGCTAGCCTCCGAGCAGTACTTC.

This clonotype was counted ten times or more. V is TRBV13 and J is TRBJ1-3; no reliable D call. Trimming pared 1 base from V and 0 bases from J, leaving 10 bases between. CDR1 and CDR2 from the germline V gene are PRHDT and FYEKMQ (reference sequence). This CDR3 has 16 residues. CDR3 sequence (DNA): TGTGCCAGCAGCTTAGTTGGCAGAGACTCTGGAAACACCATATATTTT. Encoded protein: CASSLVGRDSGNTIYF.

The chain joins TRBV29-1 to TRBJ1-1; D unclear. Trimming took 7 bases from V and 7 from J, leaving 16 bases between them. Germline V gives CDR1 SQVTM, CDR2 ANQGSEA. The CDR3 consists of 12 residues. The CDR3 sequence is CSAPTGGIEAFF. DNA of the CDR3: TGCAGCGCACCAACCGGCGGGATTGAAGCTTTCTTT.

This clonotype was counted many times. The rearrangement links TRBV20-1 to TRBJ1-5, with 9 bases lining up with TRBD1. Germline CDR1 is DFQATT and CDR2 is SNEGSKA (reference sequence). V lost 1 base and J lost 3; bases outside the gene matches: 10. The CDR3 has 17 amino acids. The CDR3 sequence is CSARGDDRGSPNQPQHF. CDR3 coding DNA: TGCAGTGCTAGAGGCGATGACAGGGGGTCCCCCAATCAGCCCCAGCATTTT.

This clonotype was recorded many times. V usage is TRBV7-8 and J usage is TRBJ2-7; maybe TRBD2 (5 bases). V dropped 6 bases and J dropped 3 bases, with 15 bases sitting between them. The CDR3 contains 14 residues. Germline CDR1 is SGHVS and CDR2 is FQNEAQ. The CDR3 bases are TGTGCCAGCAGTCTGTCGGGAAGATACTACGAGCAGTACTTC. Protein product: CASSLSGRYYEQYF.

This chain's CDR3 is CSVDGGGARETQYF. CDR3 DNA sequence: TGCAGCGTTGACGGCGGGGGGGCTCGGGAGACCCAGTACTTC. The rearrangement links TRBV29-1 to TRBJ2-5; 9 nucleotides align to TRBD2. The V and J ends lost 3 bases and 5 bases, in that order; junction bases with no gene match: 7. The germline V gene encodes CDR1 SQVTM and CDR2 ANQGSEA. This CDR3 has 14 amino acids. Full variable domain (remainder filled in from reference TRBV29-1 and TRBJ2-5): SAVISQKPSRDICQRGTSLTIQCQVDSQVTMMFWYRQQPGQSLTLIATANQGSEATYESGFVIDKFPISRPNLTFSTLTVSNMSPEDSSIYLCSVDGGGARETQYFGPGTRLLVL.

This clonotype was counted many times. J is TRBJ2-7 and V is TRBV6-6; TRBD1 aligns across 7 bases. Per the germline V gene, CDR1 is MNHNY and CDR2 is SVGAGI (reference sequence). The CDR3 consists of 16 residues. V was pared by 6 bases and J by 2 bases, with 13 bases of the junction left unmatched. In DNA, the CDR3 is TGTGCCAGCAGCAGACGGACAGGACAGAACCCCTACGAGCAGTACTTC. Its protein is CASSRRTGQNPYEQYF.

This clonotype appeared a few times. At one of its ends the junction is not consistent with the germline gene, which may arise from a read error. The CDR3 here is CAISRTTDTQYF. As DNA, the CDR3 is TGTGCCATCAGTCGCACCACAGATACGCAGTATTTT. V and J are TRBV6-1 and TRBJ2-3; D not resolved. The germline V gene has CDR1 MNHNS and CDR2 SASEGT. The CDR3 is 12 amino acids.